This TCR beta chain was sequenced for a study of shared clonotypes between healthy human individuals. Study-wide results and caveats: The study found lower generation probabilities in non-shared clonotypes than in those shared by all four donors.

An even split of each subset's genomic DNA across several immunoSEQ plates was performed. In the sorted-subset replicate PCRs, roughly 210 ng DNA, 25,000 to 35,000 T cell genomes, was used. The repertoire was sequenced with immunoSEQ multiplex PCR; TCRdb's copy has only in-frame clones and lacks some. The data contain about 2.5 million clones, 85% to 95% of them singletons. With regard to this clone: The antigen remains undetermined.

The sample comprised naive CD4+ T cells from PBMCs. Documented subset: CD45RA+ positively selected. The source of this sequence is a man aged 18 to 30 in good health. Some clones in this sample may be carry-over from other donors' samples.

DNA of the CDR3: TGTGCCAGCAGCATGGACAGGGGGGAAGGATACGAGCAGTACTTC. Its protein is CASSMDRGEGYEQYF. V usage is TRBV11-2 and J usage is TRBJ2-5, with 10 positions matching TRBD1. The J call may not be correct, given that the DNA end is closer to TRBJ2-7. The CDR3 has 15 residues. Per the germline V gene, CDR1 is SGHAT and CDR2 is FQNNGV.